This T cell receptor beta chain was sequenced in a study of T-cell memory formation after mild COVID-19. Background on the study: The TCR clusters were mostly specific to one donor.

TCR alpha and TCR beta cDNA libraries carrying sample barcodes and UMIs were produced by 5'RACE using constant-segment primers. One entry per CDR3 protein, called by TCRdb with MiXCR from the 5' RACE reads. The sample records 350,000 to 500,000 distinct CDR3 sequences, about 20% being singletons. The germline V gene encodes CDR1 MNHEY and CDR2 SVGAGI. The CDR3 totals 16 residues. V dropped 5 bases and J dropped 0 bases, with 16 bases sitting between them. Broader study findings: Second-wave clones reaching peak frequency on day 37 lacked confirmed SARS-CoV-2 specificity. Pre-infection memory carried some responding clones, suggesting that cross-reactive memory joined.

As regards this clonotype: Its matching antigen is unknown.

This TCR was recovered from a man younger than 35 who had mild COVID-19 (a few samples of this study predate the infection). Cell type and time point are not known. The chain carries TRBV6-5 and TRBJ1-1; no reliable D call. The sequenced sample was PBMCs or a T cell subset sorted from them (not recorded which). The CDR3 loop reads CASSPMGRRLNTEAFF. As DNA, the CDR3 is TGTGCCAGCAGTCCGATGGGGAGGAGACTGAACACTGAAGCTTTCTTT.